This T cell receptor (beta chain) comes out of a study of naive and memory T cell subsets. Study-wide findings and caveats: In naive cells, over 90% of TCR sequences were seen only once.

From the second PCR step, alpha and beta chains were amplified apart. Germline values: CDR1 DFQATT, CDR2 SNEGSKA (reference sequence). The CDR3 sequence is 16 residues long. The trim removed 0 bases at V and 5 bases at J, leaving 11 bases unmatched. Both TRBC1 and TRBC2 were covered by a beta constant-region primer of two equimolar oligonucleotides. The ligated cDNA underwent four PCR rounds using SP2 and nested alpha and beta constant-region primers. Each CDR3 protein is one row after TCRdb ran MiXCR on the UMI-ligation and nested PCR reads. The sample carries 95,000 to 150,000 distinct CDR3 sequences, about 36% recorded once. Details on this clonotype: The antigen is unknown.

J is TRBJ2-5 and V is TRBV20-1, with 8 positions matching TRBD2. This receptor was taken from a human donor in good health. The sequencing sample was made of central memory CD4+ T cells from blood. The CDR3 here is CSARDGSSGYGETQYF. The CDR3 bases are TGCAGTGCTAGAGATGGGTCTAGCGGGTACGGGGAGACCCAGTACTTC.